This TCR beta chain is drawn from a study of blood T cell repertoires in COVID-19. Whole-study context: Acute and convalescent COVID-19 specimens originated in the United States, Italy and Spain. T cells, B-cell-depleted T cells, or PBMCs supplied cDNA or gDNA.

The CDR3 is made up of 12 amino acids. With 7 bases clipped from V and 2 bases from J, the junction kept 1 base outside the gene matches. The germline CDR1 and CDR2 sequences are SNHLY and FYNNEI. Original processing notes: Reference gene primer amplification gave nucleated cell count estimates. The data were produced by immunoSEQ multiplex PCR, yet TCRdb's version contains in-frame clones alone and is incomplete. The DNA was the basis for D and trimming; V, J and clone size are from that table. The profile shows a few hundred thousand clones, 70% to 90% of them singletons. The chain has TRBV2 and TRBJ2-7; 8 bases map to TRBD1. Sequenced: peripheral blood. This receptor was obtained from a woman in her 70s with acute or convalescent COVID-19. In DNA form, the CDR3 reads TGTGCCAGCACACAGGGGGCCTACGAGCAGTACTTC. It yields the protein CASTQGAYEQYF.